This TCR beta chain was obtained from a study of T cell changes during pregnancy in multiple sclerosis (dated by TCRdb to 2018 to 2020). Regarding the complete study: Changes in the T cell repertoire over the course of pregnancy were examined in this study in women with multiple sclerosis.

CDR1 and CDR2 were assigned from the germline V gene as SGDLS and YYNGEE. V and J lose 0 bases and 0 bases, and a span of 6 bases separates them. From the cysteine through the phenylalanine, the CDR3 covers 14 amino acids. Of all the DNA, just the CDR3 is kept, 42 bases in frame from base 1. Note on this clone: Its antigen is still unknown. No per-base quality is available; no much larger clone lies one base away.

The library was obtained by the immunoSEQ multiplex PCR assay. TCRdb carries this immuneACCESS record with in-frame sequences only. Its versions omit some clonotypes, under half of them owing to an unresolved V gene in the studies checked, with the rest unexplained. The sample includes around 60,000 clones, with roughly 94% observed a single time. The ten largest clonotypes hold approximately 3.7% of the sample. The rearranged segments are TRBV9 and TRBJ1-1, with the D gene uncertain. This sequence was found in a female donor with multiple sclerosis, enrolled in a pregnancy study. The source material was CD8+ T cells from peripheral blood mononuclear cells, sampled in the third trimester of pregnancy. DNA sequence: TGTGCCAGCAGCGTAGAACAGCTGAACACTGAAGCTTTCTTT. This translates into CASSVEQLNTEAFF.